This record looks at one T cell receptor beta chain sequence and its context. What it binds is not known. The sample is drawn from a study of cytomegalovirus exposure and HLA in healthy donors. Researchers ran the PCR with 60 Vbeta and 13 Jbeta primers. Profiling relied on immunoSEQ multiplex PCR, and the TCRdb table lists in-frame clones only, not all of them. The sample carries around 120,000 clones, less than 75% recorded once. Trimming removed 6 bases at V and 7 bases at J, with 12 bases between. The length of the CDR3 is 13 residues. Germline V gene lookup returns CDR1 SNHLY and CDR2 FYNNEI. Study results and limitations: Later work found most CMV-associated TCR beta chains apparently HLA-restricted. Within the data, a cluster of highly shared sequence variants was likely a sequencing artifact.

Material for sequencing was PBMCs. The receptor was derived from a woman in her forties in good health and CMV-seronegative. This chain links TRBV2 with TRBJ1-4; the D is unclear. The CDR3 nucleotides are TGTGCCAGCAGGGTGGACGGAGGTGAAAAACTGTTTTTT. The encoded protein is CASRVDGGEKLFF.